These 14 T cell receptor beta chains were all obtained from the same sample, sequenced in a study of T cells expressing NK-cell markers. With the 5' RACE reads reprocessed, TCRdb shows one record per CDR3 protein and no DNA. This specimen shows 550,000 to 600,000 distinct CDR3 sequences; the ten leading clones hold about 3.6%. The sequenced material came from blood T cells: a sorted CD56 or NKG2C T cell subset, CD4+ or CD8+ T cells, or bulk PBMC T cells (not recorded which). The receptors here all came from a young man in good health.

V gene TRBV4-3 combines with J gene TRBJ2-3; the TCRdb call, TRBD2, lacks DNA for checking. The CDR3 has 16 amino acids. Germline loops: CDR1 LGHNA, CDR2 YSLEER. Here the CDR3 reads CASSQDWSGRTDTQYF.

The V call is TRBV9, the J call TRBJ1-5. This CDR3 has 13 residues. Germline-derived CDR1 and CDR2 are SGDLS and YYNGEE. The CDR3 loop reads CASSVGGSQPQHF.

This chain's CDR3 is CASSPRQGWNEQFF. The chain joins TRBV27 to TRBJ2-1; the TRBD1 assignment by TCRdb is unverifiable without DNA. The germline V gene has CDR1 MNHEY and CDR2 SMNVEV (reference sequence). The CDR3 loop spans 14 amino acids.

This sequence joins TRBV3-1 and TRBJ1-3. Germline V CDR1 and CDR2: LGHDT, YNNKEL (reference sequence). CDR3 length: 14 amino acids. The CDR3 here is CASSGESSGNTIYF. The full variable domain, in which reference TRBV3-1 and TRBJ1-3 provide the parts outside the CDR3, is DTAVSQTPKYLVTQMGNDKSIKCEQNLGHDTMYWYKQDSKKFLKIMFSYNNKELIINETVPNRFSPKSPDKAHLNLHINSLELGDSAVYFCASSGESSGNTIYFGEGSWLTVV.

This rearrangement joins TRBV28 to TRBJ2-7; TCRdb returns TRBD1, unconfirmable since there is no DNA. Germline assignment: CDR1 MDHEN and CDR2 SYDVKM. The CDR3 spans 15 residues. The CDR3 is CASSLNTGLGYEQYF.

The J gene is TRBJ2-2, the V gene TRBV11-2; the D call from TCRdb, TRBD2, cannot be confirmed without DNA. Looked up from germline, CDR1 is SGHAT and CDR2 is FQNNGV. The CDR3 sequence is 16 residues long. The CDR3 loop reads CASSFSLAGATGELFF.

The chain carries TRBV5-1 and TRBJ2-7. Germline CDR1 reads SGHRS; CDR2 reads YFSETQ. The CDR3 runs to 15 residues. The CDR3 here is CASSFEGDGYDEQYF.

This chain connects TRBV5-1 to TRBJ1-2; TCRdb selects TRBD1, and the lack of DNA leaves this call unchecked. CDR1 is SGHRS, CDR2 YFSETQ, per germline. This CDR3 region has 14 residues. CDR3 sequence reads: CASSSTGERRGYTF. The full variable domain, with the rest looked up from reference TRBV5-1 and TRBJ1-2, is KAGVTQTPRYLIKTRGQQVTLSCSPISGHRSVSWYQQTPGQGLQFLFEYFSETQRNKGNFPGRFSGRQFSNSRSEMNVSTLELGDSALYLCASSSTGERRGYTFGSGTRLTVV.

This chain joins TRBV5-6 and TRBJ1-2. The CDR3 is 14 amino acids. Germline loops: CDR1 SGHDT, CDR2 YYEEEE. CDR3 loop: CASSGWTSSYGYTF.

The V and J genes are TRBV13 and TRBJ2-1; TCRdb calls TRBD2, which cannot be checked without DNA. This CDR3 spans 11 amino acids. Germline CDR1 PRHDT, CDR2 FYEKMQ (reference sequence). CDR3 loop: CALLGEGKQFF.

V and J are TRBV20-1 and TRBJ2-5. Germline CDR1 reads DFQATT; CDR2 reads SNEGSKA (reference sequence). The CDR3 consists of 13 residues. This chain's CDR3 is CSARISPQETQYF.

The chain is built from TRBV5-4 and TRBJ1-2. Germline V gives CDR1 SGHNT, CDR2 YYREEE (reference sequence). This CDR3 region has 12 residues. The CDR3 sequence is CASSSGDYGYTF.

CDR3 protein: CASSQPTGENGYTF. The genes are TRBV7-9 and TRBJ1-2; TCRdb designates TRBD1, a call that cannot be tested without DNA. The CDR3 spans 14 residues. Germline lookup yields CDR1 SEHNR and CDR2 FQNEAQ (reference sequence). Using reference TRBV7-9 and TRBJ1-2 for the parts outside the CDR3, the full variable domain is DTGVSQNPRHKITKRGQNVTFRCDPISEHNRLYWYRQTLGQGPEFLTYFQNEAQLEKSRLLSDRFSAERPKGSFSTLEIQRTEQGDSAMYLCASSQPTGENGYTFGSGTRLTVV.

The J gene is TRBJ2-2, the V gene TRBV12-3 or TRBV12-4; TCRdb calls TRBD1, which cannot be checked without DNA. This CDR3 has 15 residues. Here the CDR3 reads CASSRPGHNTGELFF.